This paragraph covers one TCR beta chain sequence. No antigen is known for it. In patients chosen for sequencing, flow cytometry had shown CD8+CD57+ cell expansion. Patients had undergone no therapy by the time their blood was sampled. The data derive from a study of CD8+CD57+ T cells in acquired aplastic anemia. Study-wide background: Sorted cells (CD4+ and CD8+) yielded DNA amounts that averaged approximately 2.9 ug.

Trimming cost V 4 bases and J 7 bases, with 8 bases left between them. The CDR3 runs 13 residues. The germline V gene has CDR1 ENHRY and CDR2 SYGVKD. Both TCR beta VDJ combination and CDR3 sequence profiling were carried out. Genomic DNA was the template for this profiling. TCRdb passed the reads through MiXCR, listing each CDR3 protein once. The repertoire holds under 200,000 distinct CDR3 sequences, with 48% as singletons. Points from the study as a whole: Researchers report that around 30 CD8+ CDR3 sequences appeared in both patients and controls. CD8+ Simpson's diversity showed no significant patient-control difference.

Source material: sorted CD4+, CD8+, or CD8+CD57+ T cells (not recorded which) from PBMCs. The chain couples TRBV10-3 to TRBJ1-6, with D maybe TRBD1 (5 bases). The origin of this receptor is a human donor with aplastic anemia. The CDR3 sequence: CAISGRGNSPLHF. Written as DNA, the CDR3 is TGTGCCATCAGTGGAAGGGGAAATTCACCCCTCCACTTT.